A selection of T cell receptor beta chains follows, all from one sample in a study of blood T cell repertoires in COVID-19. TCRdb's copy holds only in-frame clones and misses some; the assay was immunoSEQ multiplex PCR. This table holds 230,000 or so clones, approximately 83% found once. Source material: PBMCs or T cells enriched from blood (not recorded which). The source is a man aged 50-60 years who had recovered from COVID-19. CDR3s include the opening cysteine and the closing phenylalanine or tryptophan. Fields, in order: V gene, J gene, D gene, clone size, CDR3 protein, CDR3 DNA. The D gene is left open where the match is weak. For some rows the clone size is stated as once, few or many, or as a class when expanded; others skip it.

TRBV5-6	TRBJ2-3	TRBD2	-	CASSLAGGPTDTQYF	TGTGCCAGCAGCTTGGCGGGGGGGCCCACAGATACGCAGTATTTT
TRBV6-5	TRBJ2-2	-	-	CASSYSAGELFF	TGTGCCAGCAGTTACTCCGCCGGGGAGCTGTTTTTT
TRBV7-2	TRBJ2-7	TRBD1	-	CASSPHRGQQTYEQYF	TGTGCCAGCAGCCCCCATCGGGGACAGCAAACCTACGAGCAGTACTTC
TRBV7-6	TRBJ1-2	TRBD1	-	CASSLAGTGLDGYTF	TGTGCCAGCAGCTTAGCCGGGACAGGGCTCGATGGCTACACCTTC
TRBV7-8	TRBJ2-3	-	-	CASSSHLLVTDTQYF	TGTGCCAGCAGCTCCCATCTACTAGTAACAGATACGCAGTATTTT
TRBV6-4	TRBJ2-3	TRBD2	-	CASSISGGAGHTQYF	TGTGCCAGCAGCATTAGCGGGGGGGCAGGACATACGCAGTATTTT
TRBV7-3	TRBJ1-2	-	-	CASSEDSNYGYTF	TGTGCCAGCAGCGAGGACAGCAACTATGGCTACACCTTC
TRBV5-1	TRBJ2-6	-	once	CASSLSGVGANVLTF	TGCGCCAGCAGCTTGTCGGGGGTTGGGGCCAACGTCCTGACTTTC
TRBV12-3/TRBV12-4	TRBJ1-2	-	-	CASSLRGNYGYTF	TGTGCCAGCAGTTTACGGGGAAACTATGGCTACACCTTC
TRBV19	TRBJ2-3	-	-	CASSALGSKSTDTQYF	TGTGCCAGTAGCGCCCTAGGTTCTAAAAGCACAGATACGCAGTATTTT
TRBV5-4	TRBJ1-1	-	-	CASSYTGYTEAFF	TGTGCCAGCAGCTATACAGGGTACACTGAAGCTTTCTTT
TRBV15	TRBJ2-7	-	-	CATSRGAGQNSYEQYF	TGTGCCACCAGCAGAGGGGCGGGACAGAATTCCTACGAGCAGTACTTC
TRBV30	TRBJ1-1	-	-	CAWSVGPGAEAFF	TGTGCCTGGAGTGTTGGGCCCGGCGCTGAAGCTTTCTTT
TRBV10-2	TRBJ2-7	TRBD2	-	CASRTAGAYEQYF	TGCGCCAGCAGGACAGCGGGGGCCTACGAGCAGTACTTC
TRBV2	TRBJ2-3	TRBD1	-	CASRTGVTDTQYF	TGTGCCAGCAGGACAGGGGTAACAGATACGCAGTATTTT
TRBV7-2	TRBJ2-1	TRBD2	-	CASSRTSNEQFF	TGTGCCAGCAGCAGGACTAGCAATGAGCAGTTCTTC
TRBV5-1	TRBJ2-5	TRBD2	-	CASRTSGVQETQYF	TGCGCCAGCAGGACTAGCGGGGTTCAAGAGACCCAGTACTTC
TRBV1	TRBJ2-1	-	-	CTSSQEAGGPFANEQFF	TGCACCAGCAGCCAAGAGGCGGGAGGGCCTTTTGCAAATGAGCAGTTCTTC
TRBV4-2	TRBJ2-2	-	-	CASSRPEGGELFF	TGTGCCAGCAGCCGCCCGGAGGGTGGGGAGCTGTTTTTT
TRBV5-1	TRBJ1-1	-	-	CASSPLPSGVATEAFF	TGCGCCAGCAGCCCCCTGCCGTCGGGGGTTGCCACTGAAGCTTTCTTT
TRBV27	TRBJ1-4	-	few	CASSLSRDMLPKLFF	TGTGCCAGCAGTTTATCAAGGGACATGCTACCAAAACTGTTTTTT
TRBV15	TRBJ2-3	TRBD1	-	CATSRDRGTVTDTQYF	TGTGCCACCAGCAGAGATCGAGGGACAGTAACAGATACGCAGTATTTT
TRBV7-3	TRBJ2-1	TRBD1	-	CASSPGQFAQFF	TGTGCCAGCAGCCCGGGACAGTTCGCGCAGTTCTTC
TRBV19	TRBJ2-7	-	-	CATQFLDEQYF	TGTGCCACCCAATTCCTAGACGAGCAGTACTTC
TRBV5-1	TRBJ1-1	-	-	CASSLKGFTEAFF	TGCGCCAGCAGCCTGAAGGGGTTCACTGAAGCTTTCTTT
TRBV18	TRBJ2-1	TRBD2	-	CASSSTLLAGVHNEQFF	TGTGCCAGCTCATCGACCTTACTAGCGGGAGTCCACAATGAGCAGTTCTTC
TRBV7-8	TRBJ2-1	-	few	CASRPASGQYNEQFF	TGTGCCAGCAGACCTGCTAGCGGACAGTACAATGAGCAGTTCTTC
TRBV5-1	TRBJ2-3	-	-	CASSLGGSTDTQYF	TGCGCCAGCAGCTTGGGAGGGAGCACAGATACGCAGTATTTT
TRBV30	TRBJ2-3	-	once	CAWSGYRDTQYF	TGTGCCTGGAGTGGATACAGAGATACGCAGTATTTT
TRBV5-1	TRBJ1-1	-	-	CASSSPGLYEAFF	TGCGCCAGCAGCTCCCCGGGACTTTATGAAGCTTTCTTT
TRBV18	TRBJ2-7	TRBD1	once	CASSPMGQERIF	TGTGCCAGCTCACCAATGGGACAGGAAAGGATCTTC
TRBV28	TRBJ1-3	TRBD1	-	CASSVTTGWGNTIYF	TGTGCCAGCAGCGTGACGACAGGGTGGGGGAACACCATATATTTT
TRBV2	TRBJ1-1	-	-	CASSAGKAFF	TGTGCCAGCTCAGCAGGGAAAGCTTTCTTT
TRBV5-6	TRBJ2-2	TRBD1	-	CASSTGRGQANTGELFF	TGTGCCAGCAGCACCGGCAGGGGGCAAGCGAACACCGGGGAGCTGTTTTTT
TRBV7-9	TRBJ2-7	TRBD1	-	CASSIGTGTGEQYF	TGTGCCAGCAGCATAGGGACAGGGACGGGCGAGCAGTACTTC
TRBV6-4	TRBJ1-1	-	few	CASSEYLNTEAFF	TGTGCCAGCAGTGAATACTTGAACACTGAAGCTTTCTTT
TRBV9	TRBJ1-2	-	-	CASSVREGYGYTF	TGTGCCAGCAGCGTGCGGGAGGGCTATGGCTACACCTTC
TRBV24-1	TRBJ2-7	-	few	CATSLHSAFYEQYF	TGTGCCACCAGCCTGCACAGTGCTTTCTACGAGCAGTACTTC
TRBV5-1	TRBJ2-3	TRBD2	once	CASSSGGLAGASTDTQYF	TGCGCCAGCAGCTCTGGGGGACTAGCGGGAGCGAGCACAGATACGCAGTATTTT
TRBV5-6	TRBJ1-5	TRBD1	-	CASSIQTGTGGTQPQHF	TGTGCCAGCAGCATACAGACCGGGACAGGGGGCACTCAGCCCCAGCATTTT
TRBV2	TRBJ2-7	TRBD1	-	CASTIFVTTGGYEQYF	TGTGCCAGCACCATCTTTGTTACCACAGGGGGATACGAGCAGTACTTC
TRBV9	TRBJ2-1	-	-	CASSRGVVPESNEQFF	TGTGCCAGCAGCCGTGGAGTAGTTCCGGAGAGCAATGAGCAGTTCTTC
TRBV3-1/TRBV3-2	TRBJ1-5	TRBD1	-	CASSRTGDQPQHF	TGTGCCAGCAGTCGAACAGGGGACCAGCCCCAGCATTTT
TRBV12-3/TRBV12-4	TRBJ2-1	TRBD2	-	CASRLGGYNEQFF	TGTGCCAGCAGGCTCGGGGGGTACAATGAGCAGTTCTTC